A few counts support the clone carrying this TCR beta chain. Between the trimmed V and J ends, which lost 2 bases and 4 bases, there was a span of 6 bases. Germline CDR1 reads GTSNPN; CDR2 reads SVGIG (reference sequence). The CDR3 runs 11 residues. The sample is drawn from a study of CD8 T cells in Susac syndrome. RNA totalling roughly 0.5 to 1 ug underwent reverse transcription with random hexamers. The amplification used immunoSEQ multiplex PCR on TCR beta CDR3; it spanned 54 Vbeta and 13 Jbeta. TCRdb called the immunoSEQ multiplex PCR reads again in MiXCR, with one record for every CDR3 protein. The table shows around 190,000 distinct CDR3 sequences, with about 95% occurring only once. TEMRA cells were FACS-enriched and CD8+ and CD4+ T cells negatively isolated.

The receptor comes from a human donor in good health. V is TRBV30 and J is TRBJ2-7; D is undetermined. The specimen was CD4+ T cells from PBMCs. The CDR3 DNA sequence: TGTGCCTGGAGTCGTGGATACGAGCAGTACTTC. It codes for CAWSRGYEQYF.